The rows below give T cell receptor beta chains drawn from one sample of a study of CD8+CD57+ T cells in acquired aplastic anemia. TCRdb passed the reads through MiXCR, listing each CDR3 protein once. The repertoire holds hundreds of thousands of distinct CDR3 sequences, with 65% to 75% as singletons. The sequenced material came from sorted CD4+, CD8+, or CD8+CD57+ T cells (not recorded which) from PBMCs. The receptors shown here come from a human donor in good health, serving as a control. Both conserved end residues are part of each CDR3. Each record gives: CDR3 length, V gene, J gene, CDR3 protein.

15	TRBV14	TRBJ2-2	CASLRTGTNYGYMFF
12	TRBV6-5	TRBJ2-1	CASSNRVNEQFF
14	TRBV5-4	TRBJ2-7	CASSLDGSNYEQYF
14	TRBV19	TRBJ2-5	CASSIEGGGETQYF
14	TRBV2	TRBJ1-2	CASRVHEDSYGYTF
15	TRBV11-1	TRBJ2-7	CASSTDRVASYEQYF
16	TRBV12-3/TRBV12-4	TRBJ2-3	CASGFRAETSADTQYF
18	TRBV7-9	TRBJ2-7	CASSPATGVAGEQYEQYF
17	TRBV7-3	TRBJ2-7	CASSLGPTPHLGYEQYF
15	TRBV7-6	TRBJ1-1	CASSLETNYYDEAFF